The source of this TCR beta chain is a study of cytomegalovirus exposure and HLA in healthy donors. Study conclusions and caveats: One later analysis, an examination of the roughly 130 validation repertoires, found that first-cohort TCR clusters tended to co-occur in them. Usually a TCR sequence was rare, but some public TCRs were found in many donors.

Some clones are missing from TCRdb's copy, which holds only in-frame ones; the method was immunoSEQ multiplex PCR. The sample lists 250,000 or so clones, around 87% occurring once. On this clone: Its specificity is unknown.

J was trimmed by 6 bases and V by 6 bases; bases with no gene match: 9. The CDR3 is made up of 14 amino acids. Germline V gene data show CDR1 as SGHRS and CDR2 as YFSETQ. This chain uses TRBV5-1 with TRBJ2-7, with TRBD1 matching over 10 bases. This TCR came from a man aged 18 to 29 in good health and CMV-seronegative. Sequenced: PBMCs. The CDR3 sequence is CASNSGTGVAEQYF. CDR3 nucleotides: TGCGCCAGCAATTCCGGGACAGGGGTTGCCGAGCAGTACTTC.